This T cell receptor beta chain stems from a study of control samples from healthy donors and cancer patients. CDR1 and CDR2 (germline): SEHNR, FQNEAQ (reference sequence). V shed 1 base and J shed 2 bases, with 8 bases lying between them. The CDR3 consists of 14 residues. TCRdb's table, derived via immunoSEQ multiplex PCR, lists solely in-frame clones and lacks some. The data hold about 150,000 clones, with 93% observed a single time. This sequence was found in a man aged 18 to 35 in good health. The rearrangement uses TRBV7-9 and TRBJ1-1; D is uncertain. The sample comprised blood. The CDR3 DNA sequence: TGTGCCAGCAGCTTAGGCGCCAGCAACACTGAAGCTTTCTTT. This codes for CASSLGASNTEAFF.